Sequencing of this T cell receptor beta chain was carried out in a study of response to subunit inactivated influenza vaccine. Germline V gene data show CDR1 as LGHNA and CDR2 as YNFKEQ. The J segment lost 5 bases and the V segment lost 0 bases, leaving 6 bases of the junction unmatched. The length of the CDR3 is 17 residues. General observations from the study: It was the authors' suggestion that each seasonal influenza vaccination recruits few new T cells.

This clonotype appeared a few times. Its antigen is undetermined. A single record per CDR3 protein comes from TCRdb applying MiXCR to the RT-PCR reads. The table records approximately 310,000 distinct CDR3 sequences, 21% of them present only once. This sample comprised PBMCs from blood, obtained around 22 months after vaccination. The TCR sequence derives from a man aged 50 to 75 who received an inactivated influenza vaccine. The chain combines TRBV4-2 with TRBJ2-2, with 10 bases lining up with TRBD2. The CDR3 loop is CASSQDGLAGVTGELFF. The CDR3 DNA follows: TGTGCCAGCAGCCAAGATGGGCTAGCGGGGGTGACCGGGGAGCTGTTTTTT.